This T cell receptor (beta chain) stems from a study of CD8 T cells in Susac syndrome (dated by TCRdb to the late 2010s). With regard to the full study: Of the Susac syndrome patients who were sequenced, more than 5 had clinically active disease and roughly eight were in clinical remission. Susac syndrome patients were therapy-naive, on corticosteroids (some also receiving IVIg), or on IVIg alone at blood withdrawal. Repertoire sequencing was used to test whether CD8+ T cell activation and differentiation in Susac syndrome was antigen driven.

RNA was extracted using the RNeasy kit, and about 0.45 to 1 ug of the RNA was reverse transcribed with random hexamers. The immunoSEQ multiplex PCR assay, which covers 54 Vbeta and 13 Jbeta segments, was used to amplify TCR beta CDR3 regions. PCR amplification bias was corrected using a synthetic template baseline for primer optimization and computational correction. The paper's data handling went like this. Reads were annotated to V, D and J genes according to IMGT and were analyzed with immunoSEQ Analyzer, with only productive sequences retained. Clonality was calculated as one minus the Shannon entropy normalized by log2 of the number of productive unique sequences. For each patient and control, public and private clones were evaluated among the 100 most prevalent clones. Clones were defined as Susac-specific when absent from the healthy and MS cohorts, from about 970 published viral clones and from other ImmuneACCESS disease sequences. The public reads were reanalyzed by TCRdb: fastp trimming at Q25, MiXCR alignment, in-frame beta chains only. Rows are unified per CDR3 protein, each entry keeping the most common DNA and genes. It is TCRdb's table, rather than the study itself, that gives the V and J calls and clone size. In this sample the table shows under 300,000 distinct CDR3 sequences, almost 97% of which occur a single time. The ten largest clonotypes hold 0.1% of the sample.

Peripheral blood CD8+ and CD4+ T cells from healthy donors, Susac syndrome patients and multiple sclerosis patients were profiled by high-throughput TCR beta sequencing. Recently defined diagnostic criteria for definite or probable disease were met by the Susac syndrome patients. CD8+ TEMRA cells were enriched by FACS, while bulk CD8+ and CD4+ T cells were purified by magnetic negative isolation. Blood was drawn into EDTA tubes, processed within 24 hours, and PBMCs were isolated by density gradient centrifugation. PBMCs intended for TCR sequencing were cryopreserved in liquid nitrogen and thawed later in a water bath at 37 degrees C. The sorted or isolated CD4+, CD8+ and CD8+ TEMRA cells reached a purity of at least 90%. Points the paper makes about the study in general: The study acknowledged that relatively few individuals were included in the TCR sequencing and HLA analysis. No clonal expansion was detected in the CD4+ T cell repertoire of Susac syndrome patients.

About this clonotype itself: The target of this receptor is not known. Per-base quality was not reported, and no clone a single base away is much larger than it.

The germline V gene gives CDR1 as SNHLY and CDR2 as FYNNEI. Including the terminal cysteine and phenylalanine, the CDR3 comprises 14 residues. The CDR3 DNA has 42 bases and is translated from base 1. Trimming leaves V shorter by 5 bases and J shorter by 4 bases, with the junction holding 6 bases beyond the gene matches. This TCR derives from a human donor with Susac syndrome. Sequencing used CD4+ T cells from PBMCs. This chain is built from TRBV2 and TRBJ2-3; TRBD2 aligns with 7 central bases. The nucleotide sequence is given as TGTGCCAGCAGTTGGACTAGGCTGGCAGATACGCAGTATTTT. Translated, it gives CASSWTRLADTQYF.